The entry below gives a single T cell receptor (beta chain) sequence along with its context. The sample originates from a study of shared clonotypes between healthy human individuals. The overall study: Donors had three CD4 naive, three CD4 memory, two CD8 naive and one CD8 memory plate apiece.

Germline lookup yields CDR1 SNHLY and CDR2 FYNNEI. Germline trimming cut 4 bases from V and 10 bases from J; bases unmatched to any gene: 6. This CDR3 region has 14 residues. Using immunoSEQ multiplex PCR, the repertoire was profiled, and TCRdb retains in-frame clones only, with some absent. The profile shows more than 2,000,000 clones, more than 90% of them singletons. This receptor was obtained from a man aged 18 to 30 in good health. V is TRBV2 and J is TRBJ1-6; 8 positions agree with TRBD1. Sequenced sample: naive CD4+ T cells sorted from blood. Subset meaning: CD45RA+ positively selected. The CDR3 bases are TGTGCCAGCAGTGTTGACAGGGGCGGCTCACCCCTCCACTTT. Amino acid sequence: CASSVDRGGSPLHF.